Each of the 16 T cell receptor beta chains below was sequenced from the same sample in a study of T cell changes during pregnancy in multiple sclerosis. Assay used: immunoSEQ multiplex PCR; TCRdb lists only in-frame clones, some missing. Among around 80,000 clones, about 90% were seen once, and the ten largest hold under 1.5%. The source was peripheral blood, collected before pregnancy. These receptor sequences come from a female donor with multiple sclerosis, enrolled in a pregnancy study.

The rearrangement joins TRBV19 to TRBJ2-1, with TRBD2 identical over 11 bases. The V segment lost 5 bases and the J segment 5 bases; nucleotides outside the gene matches: 8. The germline gives CDR1 LNHDA, CDR2 SQIVND (reference sequence). This CDR3 region has 16 residues. The CDR3 reads CASSPITSGGHNEQFF. CDR3 DNA sequence: TGTGCCAGTAGTCCCATAACTAGCGGGGGCCACAATGAGCAGTTCTTC.

The chain is built from TRBV5-1 and TRBJ2-5, with D tentatively TRBD1 (7 bases). This CDR3 is built from 13 residues. Deletions cut 3 bases from V and 5 bases from J, with 11 bases between. In germline, CDR1 is SGHRS, CDR2 YFSETQ. The CDR3 spells CASSSQGGETQYF. The CDR3 DNA is TGCGCCAGCAGCTCCCAGGGGGGTGAGACCCAGTACTTC.

This chain joins TRBV5-1 and TRBJ2-7, with 8 bases matching TRBD1. The CDR3 length is 17 residues. V was clipped by 2 bases and J by 5 bases; unmatched bases: 15. Germline assignment: CDR1 SGHRS and CDR2 YFSETQ. In DNA form, the CDR3 reads TGCGCCAGCAGCTTAATCCCGCCAGCAGGGGGCTTCAACGAGCAGTACTTC. Residues: CASSLIPPAGGFNEQYF.

The chain carries TRBV6-5 and TRBJ1-1; D ambiguous. Trimming removed 6 bases at V and 4 bases at J, with 12 bases between. The CDR3 consists of 13 residues. Looked up from germline, CDR1 is MNHEY and CDR2 is SVGAGI. DNA of the CDR3: TGTGCCAGCAGCCGAGGAACGGGCACTGAAGCTTTCTTT. Translation: CASSRGTGTEAFF.

The gene calls are TRBV6-6 and TRBJ2-1; 9 nucleotides match TRBD2. The CDR3 length is 15 residues. V shed 5 bases, J shed 4 bases, and the junction held 6 bases outside the gene matches. Germline V gene lookup returns CDR1 MNHNY and CDR2 SVGAGI (reference sequence). This chain's CDR3 is CASSRLAEDYNEQFF. The CDR3 nucleotides read TGTGCCAGCAGTCGACTAGCGGAGGATTACAATGAGCAGTTCTTC.

A word on this clone: The sample carries other DNA sequences with the same CDR3. The chain combines TRBV18 with TRBJ2-7; tentatively, D is TRBD2 (5 bases). Germline CDR1 KGHSH, CDR2 LQKENI. Deletions cut 3 bases from V and 0 bases from J, with 9 bases between. CDR3 length: 14 residues. The CDR3 spells CASSPSGSSYEQYF. CDR3 DNA sequence: TGTGCCAGCTCACCCTCTGGGAGCTCCTACGAGCAGTACTTC.

The V call is TRBV9, the J call TRBJ2-1, with a weak D call TRBD2 (5 bases). Germline assignment: CDR1 SGDLS and CDR2 YYNGEE. Trimming took 3 bases from V and 7 from J, leaving 20 bases between them. The CDR3 consists of 16 residues. The CDR3 nucleotides are TGTGCCAGCAGCGCCCGCACCGGAGGCGGATTAAATGAGCAGTTCTTC. It encodes CASSARTGGGLNEQFF.

This clone was observed a single time. This chain links TRBV2 with TRBJ2-3; D is perhaps TRBD2 (5 bases). The germline gives CDR1 SNHLY, CDR2 FYNNEI. Trimming shortened V by 7 bases and J by 5 bases, and 10 bases separated the two germline ends. This CDR3 is built from 12 residues. The CDR3 bases are TGTGCCAGCACGCTAGCTAGAGATACGCAGTATTTT. Encoded protein: CASTLARDTQYF.

This rearrangement joins TRBV6-5 to TRBJ1-2, with 9 positions matching TRBD1. CDR1 and CDR2 from the germline V gene are MNHEY and SVGAGI. V trimming: 8 bases; J trimming: 7 bases; junction bases outside the gene matches: 11. This CDR3 comprises 14 residues. CDR3 nucleotide sequence: TGTGCCAGCCGACAGGGGGAGGTAATCGGTGGCTACACCTTC. Its translation: CASRQGEVIGGYTF.

This chain joins TRBV19 and TRBJ2-5; TRBD1 is a possible D gene (6 bases). The germline V and J ends were trimmed by 4 bases and 0 bases, with 9 bases remaining between them. This CDR3 has 14 amino acids. The germline V gene encodes CDR1 LNHDA and CDR2 SQIVND (reference sequence). The DNA of the CDR3 is TGTGCCAGTAGTAAGGGACACTACCAAGAGACCCAGTACTTC. This codes for CASSKGHYQETQYF.

This clone has a single count. The chain couples TRBV2 to TRBJ1-5; a possible D gene is TRBD1 (5 bases). The CDR3 loop spans 14 amino acids. The germline V gene has CDR1 SNHLY and CDR2 FYNNEI. Trimming left V 6 bases short and J 7 bases short, with 16 bases between. CDR3 nucleotides: TGTGCCAGCAGGAGTACGGGGGGAGGGCAGCCCCAGCATTTT. As protein: CASRSTGGGQPQHF.

This sequence joins TRBV27 and TRBJ2-3; TRBD2 agrees at 7 bases. Unmatched junction bases numbered 7, after V lost 8 bases and J lost 2 bases. CDR3 size: 14 residues. CDR1 is MNHEY and CDR2 is SMNVEV in the germline V gene (reference sequence). The CDR3 sequence: CASRPGGFTDTQYF. CDR3 nucleotide sequence: TGTGCCAGCCGGCCGGGGGGTTTCACAGATACGCAGTATTTT.

The chain uses TRBV6-5 and TRBJ1-2; 8 nucleotides line up with TRBD1. CDR3 length equals 14 residues. The ends lost 5 bases at V and 9 bases at J; junction bases unmatched: 11. CDR1 and CDR2 (germline): MNHEY, SVGAGI. This CDR3 is CASSPSRTGFSYTF. In nucleotides, the CDR3 is TGTGCCAGCAGTCCTTCAAGGACAGGGTTCAGCTACACCTTC.

This chain connects TRBV27 to TRBJ2-1; TRBD2 might be the D (5 bases). Trimming pared 4 bases from V and 8 bases from J, leaving 15 bases between. CDR3 length equals 14 residues. Germline CDR1 is MNHEY and CDR2 is SMNVEV (reference sequence). The DNA of the CDR3 is TGTGCCAGCAGTTCCCCGGGATCGGGCGATGAGCAGTTCTTC. Translation gives CASSSPGSGDEQFF.

This chain uses TRBV7-9 with TRBJ1-3, with D possibly being TRBD1 (6 bases). This CDR3 comprises 13 residues. V was shortened by 10 bases and J by 2 bases, with 12 bases between the two germline ends. The V gene's germline CDR1 is SEHNR and CDR2 FQNEAQ (reference sequence). CDR3 protein: CAITGYPGNTIYF. The CDR3 DNA sequence: TGTGCCATCACAGGGTACCCTGGAAACACCATATATTTT.

This rearrangement joins TRBV19 to TRBJ2-7, with TRBD1 matching over 9 bases. The CDR3 contains 15 residues. V was clipped by 5 bases and J by 3 bases; unmatched bases: 8. Germline assignment: CDR1 LNHDA and CDR2 SQIVND (reference sequence). CDR3 nucleotide sequence: TGTGCCAGTAGTGTCACGGGACAGGGCTTCTACGAGCAGTACTTC. Amino acid sequence: CASSVTGQGFYEQYF.